This T cell receptor (beta chain) was recovered during a study of human T cells and chemical hapten exposure. About the study: 2% DPC applied to a roughly 2 cm by roughly 2 cm arm area sensitized donors. The study, taken as a whole, reports: Patch test score was positively correlated with the counts of TCRs that had expanded at PT1.

The time point: patch test 1, 2 weeks after DPC sensitization. Treatment: therapeutic diphenylcyclopropenone sensitization with weekly scalp DPC. The authors extracted total RNA from unfractionated whole blood. Germline values: CDR1 MDHEN, CDR2 SYDVKM. V shed 3 bases and J shed 10 bases, with 17 bases lying between them. The CDR3 runs to 14 residues. For this clonotype: Its antigen remains unidentified.

TCRdb reprocessed the RACE reads via MiXCR and lists one record per CDR3 protein. There are roughly 45,000 distinct CDR3 sequences in the sample; about 9% occur only once, and around 4.3% lies in the top ten. The sequenced sample was whole blood, obtained in connection with sensitization to the hapten diphenylcyclopropenone (DPC). This rearrangement joins TRBV28 to TRBJ2-3; no reliable D call. The source is a woman in her fifties or sixties with alopecia areata. Some clones in this sample may be carry-over from other donors' samples. The CDR3 is CASSFVRTSSAQYF. The CDR3 DNA reads TGTGCCAGCAGTTTCGTCCGGACCTCTTCGGCGCAGTATTTT. The entire variable domain, with the rest obtained from reference TRBV28 and TRBJ2-3, is as follows: DVKVTQSSRYLVKRTGEKVFLECVQDMDHENMFWYRQDPGLGLRLIYFSYDVKMKEKGDIPEGYSVSREKKERFSLILESASTNQTSMYLCASSFVRTSSAQYFGPGTRLTVL.